This T cell receptor (beta chain) is drawn from a study of cytomegalovirus exposure and HLA in healthy donors. Notes on the study in general: For cytomegalovirus status, the classifier reportedly gave diagnoses with high specificity and sensitivity. The study designated 150 to 200 TCR beta chains cytomegalovirus-associated. The tendency of first-cohort TCR clusters to co-occur in the 110 or so validation repertoires emerged from a later analysis. Many donors shared some public TCRs, even though most TCR sequences were rare.

Only in-frame clones appear in the TCRdb table, and some are missing; sequencing was by immunoSEQ multiplex PCR. The data hold 100,000 to 150,000 clones, with roughly 86% observed a single time. In regard to this clone: Its antigen is unidentified.

This CDR3 region has 16 residues. V was shortened by 5 bases and J by 1 base, with 17 bases between the two germline ends. Germline-derived CDR1 and CDR2 are LGHNT and FRNRAP. The V and J genes are TRBV12-5 and TRBJ2-5; D unresolved. Input material: PBMCs. The receptor comes from a man between 25 and 39 years old in good health and CMV-seronegative. As DNA, the CDR3 is TGTGCTAGTGGTCAATCCAGGCTTACCGGCCAAGAGACCCAGTACTTC. This translates into CASGQSRLTGQETQYF.